This T cell receptor beta chain was profiled in a study of response to subunit inactivated influenza vaccine. Whole-study findings and limits: Each seasonal influenza vaccination recruits few new T cells, the authors suggested.

CDR3 length equals 14 residues. Germline lookup yields CDR1 SGHAT and CDR2 FQNNGV. Trimming pared 1 base from V and 2 bases from J, leaving 9 bases between. A few counts support this clonotype. Its matching antigen is unknown. TCRdb reprocessed the RT-PCR reads with MiXCR, giving one entry per CDR3 protein. The profile shows about 480,000 distinct CDR3 sequences, 10% to 15% of them singletons. The sequenced sample was PBMCs from blood, obtained 45 days after vaccination. The receptor was derived from a man aged 50 to 60 who received an inactivated influenza vaccine. The chain recombines TRBV11-2 with TRBJ2-7; D gene uncertain. The CDR3 sequence: CASSLGRTPYEQYF. The CDR3, as DNA: TGTGCCAGCAGCTTAGGTAGGACCCCCTACGAGCAGTACTTC.